The entry below describes one TCR beta chain. This clonotype showed up many times. There is no known antigen for this receptor. Base quality data are lacking; no much larger clone is found one base away. This specimen belongs to a study of response to subunit inactivated influenza vaccine (dated by TCRdb to 2016 to 2018). Background on the whole study: Deep quantitative profiling of the T cell receptor repertoire was used in the study to follow responses to a trivalent subunit inactivated influenza vaccine.

Study-level results and caveats: The authors suggested that each seasonal influenza vaccination may recruit only a limited number of new T cells.

Libraries were built with RT-PCR. Sequenced using an Illumina HiSeq 2500. TCRdb itself trimmed the public reads at Q25 with fastp, ran MiXCR and retained productive beta chains. Each CDR3 protein gets just one entry, which takes the most common genes and DNA from the rows behind it. The sample records 300,000 to 350,000 distinct CDR3 sequences, less than 25% of which are singletons. Jointly, the top ten make up 10% of the sample. The germline V gene sets CDR1 to WSHSY and CDR2 to SAAADI. From cysteine to phenylalanine, the CDR3 is 17 amino acids long. Of all the DNA, just the CDR3 is kept, 51 bases in frame from base 1. V and J are truncated by 0 bases and 2 bases respectively, leaving an intervening sequence of 13 bases.

The chain is made from TRBV10-2 and TRBJ1-4; a confident D gene designation cannot be given. Source: PBMCs from blood, taken 21 months after vaccination. The origin of this receptor is a man in his fifties or sixties who received an inactivated influenza vaccine. Donor details come from another sample of the same person, matched by shared clones. The CDR3 reads as follows: CASSESTLWRTNEKLFF. The base sequence is TGCGCCAGCAGTGAGTCGACCCTCTGGCGGACTAATGAAAAACTGTTTTTT.